The entry below gives a single TCR beta chain sequence along with its context. CDR1 and CDR2 from the germline V gene are SGHRS and YFSETQ. CDR3 length: 14 amino acids. Trimming cost V 4 bases and J 3 bases, with 11 bases left between them. The data originate from a study of blood T cell repertoires in COVID-19. Across the study: Acute-phase and convalescent COVID-19 samples originated in the United States, Italy and Spain. In each case, the material was cDNA or gDNA derived from T cells, B-cell-depleted T cells, or PBMCs.

In the study's own analysis: Quantification of nucleated cells was approximated via reference gene primer amplification. Assay: immunoSEQ multiplex PCR; the TCRdb copy retains only in-frame clones and omits some. That table supplies the V and J calls and clone size; D and trimming were determined from the DNA. Of about 81,000 clones in the sample, about four fifths were seen once. The sequence came from a human donor in a cohort sampled during active COVID-19. V and J are TRBV5-1 and TRBJ2-4, with TRBD1 as a possible D gene (6 bases). Input material: peripheral blood. CDR3 in amino acids: CASSKQGDKNIQYF. As DNA, the CDR3 is TGCGCCAGCAGCAAACAGGGCGACAAAAACATTCAGTACTTC.